This T cell receptor (beta chain) was profiled in a study of blood T cell repertoires in COVID-19. Across the whole study: Acute-phase and convalescent COVID-19 samples originated in the United States, Italy and Spain.

Clones were read by immunoSEQ multiplex PCR, and TCRdb kept only the in-frame ones, dropping some. The data hold 150,000 to 200,000 clones, with 70% to 90% observed a single time. The CDR3 is made up of 14 amino acids. Trimming pared 5 bases from V and 4 bases from J, leaving 15 bases between. The germline V gene has CDR1 MNHEY and CDR2 SMNVEV (reference sequence). Sequencing was performed on peripheral blood. The chain couples TRBV27 to TRBJ2-7; D unclear. The sequence came from a man aged 40-50 years with active or convalescent COVID-19. The CDR3 reads CASSPIAGAYEQYF. The CDR3 coding sequence is TGTGCCAGCAGTCCTATTGCTGGAGCTTACGAGCAGTACTTC.